One and the same sample provided the 16 T cell receptor beta chains below, sequenced in a study of cytomegalovirus exposure and HLA in healthy donors. PCR involved 60 Vbeta and 13 Jbeta primers. Assay: immunoSEQ multiplex PCR; the TCRdb copy retains only in-frame clones and omits some. The sample holds approximately 150,000 clones, 65% to 70% seen once. Sequenced material: PBMCs. Receptors originate from a man between 25 and 39 years old in good health and CMV-seropositive.

The chain has TRBV5-1 and TRBJ2-7; D is unclear. CDR3 length: 13 amino acids. V was trimmed by 1 base and J by 0 bases, leaving 5 bases between them. Looked up from germline, CDR1 is SGHRS and CDR2 is YFSETQ. The CDR3 loop is CASSLSHSYEQYF. For the CDR3, the DNA is TGCGCCAGCAGCTTGTCCCACTCCTACGAGCAGTACTTC. Using reference TRBV5-1 and TRBJ2-7 for the parts outside the CDR3, the full variable domain is KAGVTQTPRYLIKTRGQQVTLSCSPISGHRSVSWYQQTPGQGLQFLFEYFSETQRNKGNFPGRFSGRQFSNSRSEMNVSTLELGDSALYLCASSLSHSYEQYFGPGTRLTVT.

The chain employs TRBV9 and TRBJ1-2; D gene uncertain. Trimming pared 4 bases from V and 7 bases from J, leaving 17 bases between. The germline CDR1 and CDR2 sequences are SGDLS and YYNGEE. The CDR3 extends over 14 amino acids. The CDR3 loop reads CASSPFPSGSGYTF. The CDR3 DNA reads TGTGCCAGCAGCCCATTCCCAAGTGGGAGTGGCTACACCTTC.

This rearrangement joins TRBV10-3 to TRBJ2-7, with TRBD2 identical over 11 bases. Germline values: CDR1 ENHRY, CDR2 SYGVKD. V shed 6 bases, J shed 3 bases, and the junction held 7 bases outside the gene matches. The CDR3 is made up of 15 amino acids. The CDR3 DNA reads as TGTGCCATCAGGGATATAGCGGGAGGGAACTACGAGCAGTACTTC. Its protein product is CAIRDIAGGNYEQYF.

The chain couples TRBV9 to TRBJ2-5; 10 bases align to TRBD2. The CDR3 runs 15 residues. Germline-derived CDR1 and CDR2 are SGDLS and YYNGEE. The V gene end was trimmed by 3 bases and the J gene end by 1 base; junction bases not matched to a gene: 3. CDR3 sequence reads: CASSGLAGAQETQYF. The CDR3 DNA reads as TGTGCCAGCAGCGGGCTAGCGGGAGCCCAAGAGACCCAGTACTTC.

With respect to this clone: The germline gene is not matched at one end of the junction; a read error may be the cause. The sample carries other DNA sequences with the same CDR3. V usage is TRBV5-1 and J usage is TRBJ1-1, with 9 bases lining up with TRBD1. Germline V gene sequence: CDR1 SGHRS, CDR2 YFSETQ. The CDR3 is 18 residues long. The CDR3 DNA is TGCGCCAGTAGCTTGGTGGGGGGGACAGGGACCATGAACACTGAAGCTTTCTTT. Protein product: CASSLVGGTGTMNTEAFF. The full variable domain, in which reference TRBV5-1 and TRBJ1-1 provide the parts outside the CDR3, is KAGVTQTPRYLIKTRGQQVTLSCSPISGHRSVSWYQQTPGQGLQFLFEYFSETQRNKGNFPGRFSGRQFSNSRSEMNVSTLELGDSALYLCASSLVGGTGTMNTEAFFGQGTRLTVV.

The chain couples TRBV7-2 to TRBJ1-5; a possible D gene is TRBD1 (5 bases). Germline CDR1 and CDR2: SGHTA and FQGNSA. V was pared by 0 bases and J by 6 bases, with 12 bases between. The CDR3 sequence is 15 residues long. In nucleotides, the CDR3 is TGTGCCAGCAGCTTAGCGGCAGGAGGGGTTCAGCCCCAGCATTTT. Protein product: CASSLAAGGVQPQHF.

This chain connects TRBV4-1 to TRBJ2-7; TRBD2 agrees at 8 bases. With 1 base clipped from V and 2 bases from J, the junction kept 7 bases outside the gene matches. CDR3 length: 16 amino acids. From germline, CDR1 is MGHRA and CDR2 YSYEKL. CDR3 nucleotide sequence: TGCGCCAGCAGCCAAGTATTCGCAGCGGGAGCCTACGAGCAGTACTTC. Amino acid sequence: CASSQVFAAGAYEQYF.

Concerning this clone itself: Mismatch with germline at one junction end may stem from a read error. V is TRBV29-1 and J is TRBJ2-1; D is perhaps TRBD1 or TRBD2 (5 bases each). CDR1 and CDR2 from the germline V gene are SQVTM and ANQGSEA. The CDR3 is made up of 13 amino acids. CDR3 nucleotide sequence: TGCAGCCTTGACAGCGGTCCCATCAATGAGCAGTTCTTC. Its protein product is CSLDSGPINEQFF.

V gene TRBV6-1 combines with J gene TRBJ2-2, with D maybe TRBD1 (5 bases). V dropped 7 bases and J dropped 6 bases, with 9 bases sitting between them. The germline V gene has CDR1 MNHNS and CDR2 SASEGT. This CDR3 spans 12 amino acids. The CDR3 reads CASTWGAGELFF. DNA for the CDR3: TGTGCCAGCACTTGGGGCGCCGGGGAGCTGTTTTTT.

The J gene is TRBJ1-2, the V gene TRBV25-1; the match to TRBD1 covers 7 bases. The CDR3 has 13 amino acids. Trimming cost V 5 bases and J 11 bases; bases outside gene matches: 11. The germline gives CDR1 MGHDK, CDR2 SYGVNS. CDR3 amino acids: CASSLRTGTSYTF. The CDR3 nucleotides read TGTGCCAGCAGTTTAAGGACAGGAACGAGTTACACCTTC.

The sample holds a few counts of this clone. The genes are TRBV6-5 and TRBJ1-1; tentative D call: TRBD1 (5 bases). The V gene's germline CDR1 is MNHEY and CDR2 SVGAGI. This CDR3 is 14 amino acids long. Trimming pared 4 bases from V and 0 bases from J, leaving 9 bases between. The CDR3 spells CASSFGGMNTEAFF. The CDR3, as DNA: TGTGCCAGCAGTTTCGGGGGAATGAACACTGAAGCTTTCTTT.

This chain links TRBV5-1 with TRBJ2-5; D remains ambiguous. The J call is doubtful: the DNA matches TRBJ2-7 better. CDR1 SGHRS and CDR2 YFSETQ come from the germline V gene. CDR3 length equals 14 residues. CDR3 coding DNA: TGCGCCAGCAGTCCCGTGATTAGCTCCTACGAGCAGTACTTC. The encoded protein is CASSPVISSYEQYF.

The rearrangement links TRBV7-9 to TRBJ2-3; 10 nucleotides align to TRBD2. The CDR3 is made up of 16 amino acids. The germline CDR1 and CDR2 sequences are SEHNR and FQNEAQ (reference sequence). The V gene end was trimmed by 2 bases and the J gene end by 3 bases; junction bases not matched to a gene: 5. This chain's CDR3 is CASSLTRLAGTDTQYF. CDR3 sequence (DNA): TGTGCCAGCAGCTTAACCCGACTAGCGGGTACAGATACGCAGTATTTT.

V gene TRBV18 combines with J gene TRBJ1-2, with D possibly matching TRBD1 (5 bases). Between the trimmed V and J ends, which lost 4 bases and 5 bases, there was a span of 17 bases. Germline V gives CDR1 KGHSH, CDR2 LQKENI. The CDR3 totals 15 residues. CDR3: CASSRDRGLEYGYTF. CDR3 nucleotides: TGTGCCAGCTCACGGGATAGGGGTCTAGAGTATGGCTACACCTTC.

The genes are TRBV2 and TRBJ2-7, with a tentative D call TRBD1 (6 bases). The CDR3 spans 14 residues. Between the trimmed V and J ends, which lost 5 bases and 3 bases, there was a span of 14 bases. Germline CDR1 and CDR2: SNHLY and FYNNEI. The CDR3: CASSLGQSNYEQYF. The DNA for the CDR3 is TGTGCCAGCAGTTTAGGACAGTCAAACTACGAGCAGTACTTC.

The chain employs TRBV11-2 and TRBJ1-2; D ambiguous. There are 13 residues in the CDR3. Germline V gene lookup returns CDR1 SGHAT and CDR2 FQNNGV. V was clipped by 3 bases and J by 0 bases, with 5 bases between them. The CDR3 loop is CASSLSSNYGYTF. CDR3 DNA sequence: TGTGCCAGCAGCTTGTCCTCTAACTATGGCTACACCTTC.